Shown below are 17 T cell receptor beta chains from a single sample sequenced in a study of blood T cell repertoires in COVID-19. Some clones are missing from TCRdb's copy, which holds only in-frame ones; the method was immunoSEQ multiplex PCR. The sample has roughly 230,000 clones; about 90% are singletons. Specimen: peripheral blood. The receptors shown here come from a woman aged 60-75 years with COVID-19, enrolled during active disease.

This clone has at least ten counts. The chain links TRBV5-1 to TRBJ2-2; 7 positions match TRBD1. J lost 6 bases, V lost 5 bases, and 16 bases had no gene match. The CDR3 has 17 amino acids. Germline CDR1 and CDR2: SGHRS and YFSETQ. The CDR3 loop reads CASSPRGQGPSPGELFF. CDR3 DNA: TGCGCCAGCAGTCCGAGGGGGCAGGGGCCATCTCCCGGGGAGCTGTTTTTT.

V gene TRBV6-5 combines with J gene TRBJ1-1; 7 nucleotides align to TRBD1. There are 14 residues in the CDR3. Germline assignment: CDR1 MNHEY and CDR2 SVGAGI. Trimming removed 6 bases from V and 1 base from J; junction bases left unmatched: 5. Written as DNA, the CDR3 is TGTGCCAGCAGCTACAGGGGAAGGAACACTGAAGCTTTCTTT. Its translation: CASSYRGRNTEAFF.

The chain uses TRBV19 and TRBJ1-3; D is uncertain. Germline V CDR1 and CDR2: LNHDA, SQIVND (reference sequence). CDR3 length: 17 residues. The V end was cut by 7 bases, the J end by 3 bases, with 22 bases between. CDR3 residues: CASNTRGRLGGGNTIYF. The CDR3 region has the DNA TGTGCCAGTAACACCAGAGGGCGGCTGGGCGGTGGAAACACCATATATTTT.

The CDR3 DNA follows: TGTGCCAGCAGTGGGACAGGGGGCGCCCTGGGCACTGAAGCTTTCTTT. It is translated as CASSGTGGALGTEAFF. The chain joins TRBV6-2 or TRBV6-3 to TRBJ1-1; 12 bases are shared with TRBD1. Per the germline V gene, CDR1 is MNHEY and CDR2 is SVGEGT. The CDR3 covers 16 residues. The junction had 8 bases not matched to a gene; V was cut back by 5 bases and J by 4 bases.

This chain links TRBV7-9 with TRBJ2-7; TRBD1 might be the D (5 bases). This CDR3 is 14 amino acids long. Trimming removed 5 bases at V and 2 bases at J, with 13 bases between. The germline V gene has CDR1 SEHNR and CDR2 FQNEAQ (reference sequence). The CDR3: CASSRDRNPYEQYF. CDR3 in DNA: TGTGCCAGCAGCAGAGACAGAAACCCCTACGAGCAGTACTTC.

The chain couples TRBV12-5 to TRBJ1-2; TRBD1 aligns across 10 bases. Germline trimming cut 2 bases from V and 4 bases from J; bases unmatched to any gene: 7. There are 16 residues in the CDR3. Germline V gene data show CDR1 as LGHNT and CDR2 as FRNRAP. The CDR3, as DNA: TGTGCTAGTGGTTTGACCGGGACAGGGGTTAGCTATGGCTACACCTTC. Protein product: CASGLTGTGVSYGYTF. Full variable domain (outside the CDR3, taken from reference TRBV12-5 and TRBJ1-2): DARVTQTPRHKVTEMGQEVTMRCQPILGHNTVFWYRQTMMQGLELLAYFRNRAPLDDSGMPKDRFSAEMPDATLATLKIQPSEPRDSAVYFCASGLTGTGVSYGYTFGSGTRLTVV.

The chain recombines TRBV4-1 with TRBJ2-3, with 13 bases lining up with TRBD2. This CDR3 is 16 amino acids long. Germline trimming cut 4 bases from V and 3 bases from J; bases unmatched to any gene: 4. Germline-derived CDR1 and CDR2 are MGHRA and YSYEKL. CDR3 protein: CASSPQLAGGTDTQYF. As DNA, the CDR3 is TGCGCCAGCAGCCCCCAACTAGCGGGGGGGACAGATACGCAGTATTTT.

The J gene is TRBJ1-1, the V gene TRBV6-5, with 8 nucleotides matching TRBD1. The V gene end was trimmed by 6 bases and the J gene end by 8 bases; junction bases not matched to a gene: 8. Germline loops: CDR1 MNHEY, CDR2 SVGAGI. The CDR3 length is 13 residues. CDR3 sequence (DNA): TGTGCCAGCAGCCCCGACAGGGGAGGAGAAGCTTTCTTT. It yields the protein CASSPDRGGEAFF.

A few counts support this clone. The V and J genes are TRBV4-2 and TRBJ1-1, with a possible D match to TRBD1 (5 bases). CDR1 is LGHNA and CDR2 is YNFKEQ in the germline V gene. This CDR3 has 16 residues. Between the trimmed V and J ends, which lost 1 base and 4 bases, there was a span of 16 bases. CDR3 nucleotide sequence: TGTGCCAGCAGCCAAGGACCGGGGGGAGCTGCCACTGAAGCTTTCTTT. The encoded protein is CASSQGPGGAATEAFF.

The chain carries TRBV27 and TRBJ1-6; D gene uncertain. Trimming left V 3 bases short and J 6 bases short, with 9 bases between. Looked up from germline, CDR1 is MNHEY and CDR2 is SMNVEV (reference sequence). CDR3 length: 14 residues. CDR3 coding DNA: TGTGCCAGCAGTTTCGACACGATTAATTCACCCCTCCACTTT. It codes for CASSFDTINSPLHF.

This chain connects TRBV11-1 to TRBJ1-1, with D perhaps matching TRBD1 (6 bases). The CDR3 is 13 residues long. The ends were cut back, 3 bases at V and 5 bases at J, with 10 bases in the middle. Germline CDR1 SGHAT, CDR2 FQDESV (reference sequence). CDR3 loop: CASSFQGSTEAFF. The CDR3 DNA is TGTGCCAGCAGCTTTCAGGGGTCGACTGAAGCTTTCTTT.

This chain joins TRBV19 and TRBJ1-1; 7 bases line up with TRBD1. Germline CDR1 and CDR2: LNHDA and SQIVND (reference sequence). V dropped 5 bases and J dropped 9; count of bases not matched to a gene: 9. This CDR3 is built from 13 residues. CDR3 sequence reads: CASSSTDRSKAFF. CDR3 coding DNA: TGTGCCAGTAGTTCCACGGACAGGTCGAAAGCTTTCTTT.

The chain is built from TRBV7-9 and TRBJ1-5, with D perhaps matching TRBD1 (6 bases). The V gene lost 5 bases and the J gene lost 0 bases, with 11 bases spanning the gap. CDR1 and CDR2 from the germline V gene are SEHNR and FQNEAQ (reference sequence). This CDR3 comprises 15 residues. CDR3: CASSPGQFSNQPQHF. The CDR3 region has the DNA TGTGCCAGCAGCCCAGGACAGTTTAGCAATCAGCCCCAGCATTTT.

The chain employs TRBV29-1 and TRBJ1-2; D not certain. The CDR3 is made up of 15 amino acids. Trimming removed 3 bases from V and 8 bases from J, with 22 bases in between. From germline, CDR1 is SQVTM and CDR2 ANQGSEA. The CDR3 sequence is CSVEGGGPLAGGYTF. In DNA form, the CDR3 reads TGCAGCGTTGAGGGTGGAGGACCTTTAGCGGGGGGCTACACCTTC.

The V and J genes are TRBV29-1 and TRBJ1-1, with D unclear. The germline V gene encodes CDR1 SQVTM and CDR2 ANQGSEA. Deletions cut 4 bases from V and 3 bases from J, with 6 bases between. CDR3 length: 11 amino acids. The CDR3 bases are TGCAGCGTTGGAGGGTACACTGAAGCTTTCTTT. Its protein product is CSVGGYTEAFF.

The chain couples TRBV6-2 or TRBV6-3 to TRBJ1-1, with D unclear. This CDR3 spans 17 amino acids. V was cut by 5 bases and J by 0 bases, with 19 bases left in between. Looked up from germline, CDR1 is MNHEY and CDR2 is SVGEGT. Here the CDR3 reads CASSPLPTRTVNTEAFF. The CDR3 nucleotides read TGTGCCAGCAGTCCCCTCCCGACTCGGACTGTGAACACTGAAGCTTTCTTT.

The chain employs TRBV5-4 and TRBJ2-3, with 7 bases matching TRBD1. From germline, CDR1 is SGHNT and CDR2 YYREEE (reference sequence). This CDR3 has 13 amino acids. V shed 9 bases and J 3 bases; nucleotides not matched to a gene: 7. DNA of the CDR3: TGTGCCACCCGACAGGGAAGGACAGATACGCAGTATTTT. Amino acids: CATRQGRTDTQYF. Drawing the rest from reference TRBV5-4 and TRBJ2-3, the complete variable domain is ETGVTQSPTHLIKTRGQQVTLRCSSQSGHNTVSWYQQALGQGPQFIFQYYREEENGRGNFPPRFSGLQFPNYSSELNVNALELDDSALYLCATRQGRTDTQYFGPGTRLTVL.